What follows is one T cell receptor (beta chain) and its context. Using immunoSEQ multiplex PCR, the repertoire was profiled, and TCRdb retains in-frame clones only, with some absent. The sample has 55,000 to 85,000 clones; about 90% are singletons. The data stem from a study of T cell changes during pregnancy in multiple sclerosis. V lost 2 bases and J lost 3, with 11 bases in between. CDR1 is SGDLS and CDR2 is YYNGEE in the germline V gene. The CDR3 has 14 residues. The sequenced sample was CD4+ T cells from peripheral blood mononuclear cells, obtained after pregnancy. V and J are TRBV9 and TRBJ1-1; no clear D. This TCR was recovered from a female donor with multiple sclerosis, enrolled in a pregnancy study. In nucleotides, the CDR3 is TGTGCCAGCAGCGTTTTCGGTCGTGACACTGAAGCTTTCTTT. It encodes CASSVFGRDTEAFF.